A selection of T cell receptor beta chains follows, all from one sample in a study of blood T cells in healthy people across ages. From the 5' RACE reads, TCRdb called clonotypes with MiXCR, one entry per CDR3 protein. The sample yields some 710,000 distinct CDR3 sequences, more than 35% seen once. Sequencing was done on a sample of blood. The receptors come from an older man in good health. Both conserved end residues are part of each CDR3. D genes are given only for firm matches. For some rows the clone size is stated as once, few or many, or as a class when expanded; others skip it.

j_gene: TRBJ2-7
abundance: .
d_gene: TRBD2
v_gene: TRBV5-1
CDR3nt: TGCGCCAGCAGCTTGGGCCTAGCGGCCGAGCAGTACTTC
CDR3aa: CASSLGLAAEQYF

j_gene: TRBJ2-3
abundance: .
d_gene: .
v_gene: TRBV20-1
CDR3nt: TGCAGTGCTAGAGATTTGGGAGGTTTCCAGCAGTACTTT
CDR3aa: CSARDLGGFQQYF

j_gene: TRBJ1-6
abundance: .
d_gene: TRBD1
v_gene: TRBV6-5
CDR3nt: TGTGCCAGCAGGGGGACAGGGAGGAATTCACCCCTCCACTTT
CDR3aa: CASRGTGRNSPLHF

j_gene: TRBJ2-1
abundance: .
d_gene: .
v_gene: TRBV20-1
CDR3nt: TGCAGTGCTCCGCGGCGGGGTAGCTCCTACAATGAGCAGTTCTTC
CDR3aa: CSAPRRGSSYNEQFF

j_gene: TRBJ2-7
abundance: few
d_gene: .
v_gene: TRBV28
CDR3nt: TGTGCCAGCAGTTCCACGTTAAGGGGAAATAAGTACGAGCAGTACTTC
CDR3aa: CASSSTLRGNKYEQYF

j_gene: TRBJ2-7
abundance: many
d_gene: TRBD1
v_gene: TRBV9
CDR3nt: TGTGCCAGCAGCTTGAGGACAGGAACCTACGAGCAGTACTTC
CDR3aa: CASSLRTGTYEQYF

j_gene: TRBJ2-3
abundance: few
d_gene: .
v_gene: TRBV28
CDR3nt: TGTGCCAGCAGTTGGGCGTTGTCGAATACGCAGTATTTT
CDR3aa: CASSWALSNTQYF

j_gene: TRBJ2-7
abundance: .
d_gene: .
v_gene: TRBV27
CDR3nt: TGTGCCAGCAGTTTATCACGCGGGACAGCCTACGAGCAGTACTTC
CDR3aa: CASSLSRGTAYEQYF

j_gene: TRBJ2-5
abundance: .
d_gene: .
v_gene: TRBV29-1
CDR3nt: TGCAGCGTTGAAGTGGGGTTGGAGGAGACCCAGTACTTC
CDR3aa: CSVEVGLEETQYF

j_gene: TRBJ2-3
abundance: few
d_gene: .
v_gene: TRBV6-2/TRBV6-3
CDR3nt: TGTGCCAGCAGTTACTCGAAGACGGGAGCCACAGATACGCAGTATTTT
CDR3aa: CASSYSKTGATDTQYF

j_gene: TRBJ1-2
abundance: few
d_gene: TRBD1
v_gene: TRBV7-2
CDR3nt: TGTGCCAGCAGCTTAGCGGGGGGAGGGGGCAGTGGCTATGGCTACACCTTC
CDR3aa: CASSLAGGGGSGYGYTF

j_gene: TRBJ2-3
abundance: .
d_gene: TRBD1
v_gene: TRBV28
CDR3nt: TGTGCCAGCAGTGGACAACAGGGGGATAACACAGATACGCAGTATTTT
CDR3aa: CASSGQQGDNTDTQYF

j_gene: TRBJ1-1
abundance: .
d_gene: .
v_gene: TRBV10-3
CDR3nt: TGTGCCATCAGGATGGAAGGCACTGAAGCTTTCTTT
CDR3aa: CAIRMEGTEAFF

j_gene: TRBJ2-1
abundance: .
d_gene: .
v_gene: TRBV27
CDR3nt: TGTGCCAGCAGGGGGGGGGGGCTCCGAGAAAACAATGAGCAGTTCTTC
CDR3aa: CASRGGGLRENNEQFF

j_gene: TRBJ2-5
abundance: few
d_gene: .
v_gene: TRBV7-9
CDR3nt: TGTGCCAGCACCCAATCAGACGGGCGGGAGACCCAGTACTTC
CDR3aa: CASTQSDGRETQYF

j_gene: TRBJ2-3
abundance: few
d_gene: .
v_gene: TRBV7-9
CDR3nt: TGTGCCAGCAGCTTCCCTCAGCAGGGACCTAGCACAGATACGCAGTATTTT
CDR3aa: CASSFPQQGPSTDTQYF

j_gene: TRBJ1-5
abundance: .
d_gene: TRBD1
v_gene: TRBV20-1
CDR3nt: TGCAGTGCTAGGGGAACAGGGGGCGCAGGAAATCAGCCCCAGCATTTT
CDR3aa: CSARGTGGAGNQPQHF

j_gene: TRBJ2-1
abundance: .
d_gene: .
v_gene: TRBV6-1
CDR3nt: TGTGCCAGCAGTGATGTCTATGAGCAGTTCTTC
CDR3aa: CASSDVYEQFF

j_gene: TRBJ2-3
abundance: .
d_gene: .
v_gene: TRBV29-1
CDR3nt: TGCAGCGTTGTAGTAGCGGAAAGCACAGATACGCAGTATTTT
CDR3aa: CSVVVAESTDTQYF

j_gene: TRBJ2-7
abundance: few
d_gene: .
v_gene: TRBV27
CDR3nt: TGTGCCAGCAGTTTAATGGAATCCTACGAGCAGTACTTC
CDR3aa: CASSLMESYEQYF

j_gene: TRBJ1-1
abundance: .
d_gene: .
v_gene: TRBV14
CDR3nt: TGTGCCAGCAGCCAAGAGATGAGGAACACTGAAGCTTTCTTT
CDR3aa: CASSQEMRNTEAFF

j_gene: TRBJ2-1
abundance: .
d_gene: TRBD1
v_gene: TRBV9
CDR3nt: TGTGCCAGCAGCGTATTGCCAGGGGGCTACAATGAGCAGTTCTTC
CDR3aa: CASSVLPGGYNEQFF

j_gene: TRBJ1-2
abundance: few
d_gene: .
v_gene: TRBV5-1
CDR3nt: TGCGCCAGCAGCTTGGACAAGTATGGCTACACCTTC
CDR3aa: CASSLDKYGYTF

j_gene: TRBJ2-7
abundance: .
d_gene: .
v_gene: TRBV5-1
CDR3nt: TGCGCCAGCAGCTGGAACATAGCGAGAGTTAGATACGAGCAGTACTTC
CDR3aa: CASSWNIARVRYEQYF

j_gene: TRBJ2-2
abundance: .
d_gene: .
v_gene: TRBV28
CDR3nt: TGTGCCAGCAGTTTACGTCCGCCGGGGAGAGCGGGCACCGGGGAGCTGTTTTTT
CDR3aa: CASSLRPPGRAGTGELFF

j_gene: TRBJ2-5
abundance: .
d_gene: .
v_gene: TRBV10-3
CDR3nt: TGTGCCATCAGTGAGTCGCTGAGAATTACCCCCAATGAGCAGTACTTC
CDR3aa: CAISESLRITPNEQYF

j_gene: TRBJ2-4
abundance: few
d_gene: .
v_gene: TRBV29-1
CDR3nt: TGCAGCGCCGAAGGTGCAGGGGGGCGTAACATTCAGTACTTC
CDR3aa: CSAEGAGGRNIQYF

j_gene: TRBJ1-1
abundance: few
d_gene: .
v_gene: TRBV5-1
CDR3nt: TGCGCCAGCAGCGAATCGGACAGTCAAAGGGCTTTCTTT
CDR3aa: CASSESDSQRAFF

j_gene: TRBJ2-7
abundance: .
d_gene: TRBD1
v_gene: TRBV20-1
CDR3nt: TGCAGTGCTAGAGATCCCGACAGGGGGGTCTACGAGCAGTACTTC
CDR3aa: CSARDPDRGVYEQYF

j_gene: TRBJ2-1
abundance: .
d_gene: TRBD1
v_gene: TRBV14
CDR3nt: TGTGCCAGCGGATCGCTTGGGACAGGGGTTTACCAAACCCACTCCTACAATGAGCAGTTCTTC
CDR3aa: CASGSLGTGVYQTHSYNEQFF

j_gene: TRBJ2-5
abundance: many
d_gene: TRBD1
v_gene: TRBV29-1
CDR3nt: TGCAGCTTCAAGACAGGGGGCTATGAGACCCAGTACTTC
CDR3aa: CSFKTGGYETQYF

j_gene: TRBJ2-3
abundance: .
d_gene: TRBD1
v_gene: TRBV2
CDR3nt: TGTGCCAGCAGGAAGACAGGGGCAGATACGCAGTATTTT
CDR3aa: CASRKTGADTQYF

j_gene: TRBJ2-1
abundance: .
d_gene: TRBD2
v_gene: TRBV28
CDR3nt: TGTGCCAGCAGACTCCTAGCGGGAGGGCCTCGTTACAATGAGCAGTTCTTC
CDR3aa: CASRLLAGGPRYNEQFF

j_gene: TRBJ2-5
abundance: .
d_gene: TRBD1
v_gene: TRBV20-1
CDR3nt: TGCAGTGCCAATTCCGGGACTCCGAACAGGGGGGAGACCCAGTACTTC
CDR3aa: CSANSGTPNRGETQYF

j_gene: TRBJ1-5
abundance: .
d_gene: TRBD1
v_gene: TRBV28
CDR3nt: TGTGCCAGCAGTTTGACCCTGGGACAGGGAATGGGTCAGCCCCAGCATTTT
CDR3aa: CASSLTLGQGMGQPQHF

j_gene: TRBJ2-3
abundance: few
d_gene: .
v_gene: TRBV2
CDR3nt: TGTGCCAGCCATGTCAGCTTCACAGATACGCAGTATTTT
CDR3aa: CASHVSFTDTQYF

j_gene: TRBJ2-3
abundance: .
d_gene: TRBD1
v_gene: TRBV12-3/TRBV12-4
CDR3nt: TGTGCCAGCAGTCCCTCAGGGGGCGCAGATACGCAGTATTTT
CDR3aa: CASSPSGGADTQYF

j_gene: TRBJ2-1
abundance: .
d_gene: TRBD2
v_gene: TRBV14
CDR3nt: TGTGCCAGCAGCCAAGTTGGGGGCCTAGCGGGAAACGTCAATGAGCAGTTCTTC
CDR3aa: CASSQVGGLAGNVNEQFF

j_gene: TRBJ1-1
abundance: few
d_gene: TRBD1
v_gene: TRBV4-2
CDR3nt: TGTGCCAGCAGCCAGGGCGGGACAGGGGCCACTGAAGCTTTCTTT
CDR3aa: CASSQGGTGATEAFF

j_gene: TRBJ2-1
abundance: .
d_gene: TRBD2
v_gene: TRBV24-1
CDR3nt: TGTGCCACCAGTGACCCTACTAGCGGGGGGGTGGGTGAGCAGTTCTTC
CDR3aa: CATSDPTSGGVGEQFF

j_gene: TRBJ2-3
abundance: few
d_gene: TRBD2
v_gene: TRBV18
CDR3nt: TGTGCCAGCTCACCCTCCCAAGCGGGAGTCACAGATACGCAGTATTTT
CDR3aa: CASSPSQAGVTDTQYF

j_gene: TRBJ1-1
abundance: .
d_gene: .
v_gene: TRBV2
CDR3nt: TGTGCCAGCAATACAAGAAACACTGAAGCTTTCTTT
CDR3aa: CASNTRNTEAFF

j_gene: TRBJ2-1
abundance: .
d_gene: .
v_gene: TRBV14
CDR3nt: TGTGCCAGCAGCCCCACAGCGGCAGGGAGCAATGAGCAGTTCTTC
CDR3aa: CASSPTAAGSNEQFF

j_gene: TRBJ2-1
abundance: .
d_gene: .
v_gene: TRBV5-1
CDR3nt: TGCGCCAGCAGCTTGGGGCTCCAGACCGCTAGCAATGAGCAGTTCTTC
CDR3aa: CASSLGLQTASNEQFF

j_gene: TRBJ2-2
abundance: .
d_gene: .
v_gene: TRBV7-6
CDR3nt: TGTGCCAGCAGCTTAGCGAGGCCAGGGAGCACCGGGGAGCTGTTTTTT
CDR3aa: CASSLARPGSTGELFF

j_gene: TRBJ1-1
abundance: .
d_gene: .
v_gene: TRBV6-5
CDR3nt: TGTGCCAGCAGCTACCCAGCGGGCGGGGGCAGGATGAACACTGAAGCTTTCTTT
CDR3aa: CASSYPAGGGRMNTEAFF

j_gene: TRBJ2-3
abundance: .
d_gene: .
v_gene: TRBV7-2
CDR3nt: TGTGCCAGCAGCTTAGGTTCCTCAGGGGTCGGAGATACGCAGTATTTT
CDR3aa: CASSLGSSGVGDTQYF

j_gene: TRBJ2-7
abundance: few
d_gene: TRBD1
v_gene: TRBV5-1
CDR3nt: TGCGCCAGCAGCTTGACAGGGGGAACTTCCTACGAGCAGTACTTC
CDR3aa: CASSLTGGTSYEQYF

j_gene: TRBJ2-1
abundance: .
d_gene: .
v_gene: TRBV5-6
CDR3nt: TGTGCCAGCAGCTTCGGCCCGACTGAGCACAATGAGCAGTTCTTC
CDR3aa: CASSFGPTEHNEQFF

j_gene: TRBJ2-4
abundance: .
d_gene: .
v_gene: TRBV28
CDR3nt: TGTGCCAGCAGTCAACTCGTCGGGACCGGAGGGGGCGCCAAAAACATTCAGTACTTC
CDR3aa: CASSQLVGTGGGAKNIQYF

j_gene: TRBJ2-7
abundance: few
d_gene: .
v_gene: TRBV5-1
CDR3nt: TGCGCCAGCAGCGACACAGGCGGGGCCTACGAGCAGTACTTC
CDR3aa: CASSDTGGAYEQYF

j_gene: TRBJ1-1
abundance: .
d_gene: .
v_gene: TRBV7-3
CDR3nt: TGTGCCAGCAGCTTAACTGCACCGAACACTGAAGCTTTCTTT
CDR3aa: CASSLTAPNTEAFF

j_gene: TRBJ2-5
abundance: once
d_gene: TRBD1
v_gene: TRBV11-3
CDR3nt: TGTGCCAGCAGCCTCCGGACAGGGGGGCCTGTGGAGACCCAGTACTTC
CDR3aa: CASSLRTGGPVETQYF

j_gene: TRBJ1-2
abundance: .
d_gene: TRBD1
v_gene: TRBV28
CDR3nt: TGTGCCAGCAGTTTAACAGGGGCCGCAGGGGGCTACACCTTC
CDR3aa: CASSLTGAAGGYTF

j_gene: TRBJ2-3
abundance: .
d_gene: TRBD2
v_gene: TRBV7-9
CDR3nt: TGTGCCAGCAGCTCGGATAGGTCGGGAGGGCTACGCACAGATACGCAGTATTTT
CDR3aa: CASSSDRSGGLRTDTQYF